These 2 T cell receptor beta chains were sequenced from one sample in a study of T cells in Graves' hyperthyroidism and ophthalmopathy. RNA transcripts provided the source from which TCR beta CDR3 regions were amplified. Initially, a first-round RT-PCR of the TCR CDR3 employed the HTBI primer set. TCRdb recomputed calls from the multiplex PCR reads with MiXCR, one row per CDR3 protein. The sample records about 640,000 distinct CDR3 sequences, 40% to 55% being singletons. Sample: peripheral blood or thyroid tissue (not recorded which). The receptors come from an adult man with Graves' disease, either hyperthyroidism or ophthalmopathy (not recorded which).

The chain couples TRBV19 to TRBJ1-2; tentatively, D is TRBD1 (5 bases). With 7 bases removed from V and 4 bases from J, the gap between germline ends came to 16 bases. The CDR3 has 14 residues. CDR1 is LNHDA, CDR2 SQIVND, per germline (reference sequence). Here the CDR3 DNA reads TGTGCCAGTAACAGGTCCGCCGGTAGCTATGGCTACACCTTC. It encodes CASNRSAGSYGYTF. Full variable domain (missing parts from reference TRBV19 and TRBJ1-2): DGGITQSPKYLFRKEGQNVTLSCEQNLNHDAMYWYRQDPGQGLRLIYYSQIVNDFQKGDIAEGYSVSREKKESFPLTVTSAQKNPTAFYLCASNRSAGSYGYTFGSGTRLTVV.

The sample holds a few counts of this clonotype. J is TRBJ2-7 and V is TRBV5-1; 11 nucleotides align to TRBD2. The trim removed 6 bases at V and 2 bases at J, leaving 7 bases unmatched. The germline CDR1 and CDR2 sequences are SGHRS and YFSETQ. This CDR3 is built from 15 residues. For the CDR3, the DNA is TGCGCCAGCAACCCCCTAGCGGGGGGCACCTACGAGCAGTACTTC. It encodes CASNPLAGGTYEQYF.